Below, 5 T cell receptor beta chains from the same sample are listed, as sequenced in a study of T cell clonality in common variable immunodeficiency. Data came from immunoSEQ multiplex PCR; TCRdb stores just in-frame clones and leaves some out. This sample comprises 51,000 or so clones, none seen once only. The sequenced material came from peripheral blood mononuclear cells. The receptors come from a person aged 18 to 70 in good health.

This clone was detected ten times or more. Partial CDR3 DNA: TGCGCCAGCAGCTTGGTCGGCCCGGGGAATGGCGGGGAG. Translated, it gives CASSLVGPGNGGE. The full CDR3 protein reads CASSLVGPGNGGELFF. The J gene is TRBJ2-2, the V gene TRBV5-1; the D gene is possibly TRBD2 (5 bases). The read comes to an end 3 residues before the CDR3 does, leaving the germline J gene to fill in the end. V was cut by 0 bases and J by 7 bases, with 16 bases left in between. The CDR3 has 16 amino acids. Germline V gives CDR1 SGHRS, CDR2 YFSETQ.

A remark on this clone: Read sequence stops 3 residues before the CDR3 end, and the germline J gene provides the missing end. The chain joins TRBV7-9 to TRBJ1-1; 7 bases fit TRBD1. Unmatched junction bases numbered 6, after V lost 4 bases and J lost 1 base. Germline CDR1 SEHNR, CDR2 FQNEAQ (reference sequence). This CDR3 comprises 15 residues. The CDR3 region is CASSSTGLRNTEAFF. CDR3 bases read: TGTGCCAGCAGCTCGACAGGGCTAAGGAACACTGAA. The full variable domain, its missing parts supplied by reference TRBV7-9 and TRBJ1-1, is DTGVSQNPRHKITKRGQNVTFRCDPISEHNRLYWYRQTLGQGPEFLTYFQNEAQLEKSRLLSDRFSAERPKGSFSTLEIQRTEQGDSAMYLCASSSTGLRNTEAFFGQGTRLTVV.

In regard to this clone: The CDR3 goes on 3 residues after the read ends, and that part is filled in from the germline J gene. This rearrangement joins TRBV19 to TRBJ2-1, with a possible D match to TRBD1 (6 bases). CDR1 and CDR2 (germline): LNHDA, SQIVND (reference sequence). The V and J ends lost 5 bases and 5 bases respectively, with 19 bases between them. This CDR3 is built from 16 residues. CDR3 DNA (partial): TGTGCCAGTAGTCGGACCGCACAGGGCGACCACAATGAG. Its translation: CASSRTAQGDHNE. Given in full, the CDR3 is CASSRTAQGDHNEQFF.

This clone was seen many times. The read comes to an end 3 residues before the CDR3 does, leaving the germline J gene to fill in the end. The chain joins TRBV7-3 to TRBJ1-6, with 7 bases aligning to TRBD1. Per the germline V gene, CDR1 is SGHTA and CDR2 is FQGTGA. The CDR3 is 14 residues long. V trimming: 4 bases; J trimming: 10 bases; junction bases outside the gene matches: 7. The CDR3 is CASSSTGARSPLHF. CDR3 bases read: TGTGCCAGCAGCTCCACAGGGGCTCGATCACCC.

In its sample, this clone was seen many times. The DNA ends 3 residues before the CDR3 does, and the rest of the CDR3 is filled in from the germline J gene. The J gene is TRBJ2-1, the V gene TRBV20-1, with 10 bases that match TRBD2. The V gene's germline CDR1 is DFQATT and CDR2 SNEGSKA (reference sequence). The CDR3 covers 17 residues. V shed 3 bases and J 2 bases; nucleotides not matched to a gene: 10. CDR3 amino acids: CSARASGGRRAYNEQFF. The sequenced CDR3 bases are TGCAGTGCTAGGGCTAGCGGGGGAAGACGGGCCTACAATGAG.